This TCR beta chain was recorded in a study of OX40 agonist ivuxolimab in advanced cancers. Turning to the overall study: Ivuxolimab, which targeted the costimulatory receptor OX40 (CD134), was an agonistic, fully human IgG2 monoclonal antibody. Partial responses occurred in three dose-escalation patients: two with cutaneous melanoma and one with hepatocellular carcinoma. The dose-escalation cohort was roughly 83% male with a mean age of about 60 years, ranging from roughly 23 to 80. The paper describes the monotherapy dose-escalation part (N of about 54 patients) of the phase I trial of ivuxolimab. The point of sequencing TCRbeta in the periphery was to test whether ivuxolimab changed TCR sequence diversity and drove clonal T-cell expansion. Prior anti-PD-1, anti-PD-L1 or anti-CTLA-4 therapy was permitted, and less than 45% of dose-escalation patients had received checkpoint inhibitors. Of the 50 or so patients in dose escalation, 19 had hepatocellular carcinoma, around 15 had melanoma, 9 had renal cell carcinoma and 9 had head and neck cancer. Intravenous ivuxolimab was administered to patients every 2 weeks at six dose levels: 0.01, 0.1, 0.3, 1.5, 3 and 10 mg/kg. General conclusions and limits of the study: In the 0.1-3.0 mg/kg groups, partial responders had among the lowest normalized peripheral clonal expansion, particularly in CD8+ T cells. At doses of 0.1 to 3.0 mg/kg, clonal expansion of both CD4+ and CD8+ blood T cells was observed from baseline to week 6. The antigen specificity of the peripheral T cells that underwent clonal expansion was not determined. Low levels of normalized T-cell clonal expansion were also seen in some patients who did not respond. After ivuxolimab, CD8+ T cells had more expanded clones than CD4+ T cells on average.

For CDR1 and CDR2, the germline V gene lists SGHRS and YFSETQ. Taken from cysteine to phenylalanine, the CDR3 has 15 residues. Just the 45-base CDR3 DNA is kept, in frame starting at base 1. V and J lose 4 bases and 5 bases, and a span of 18 bases separates them. The trial excluded patients who had a history of autoimmune disease or who were on systemic immunosuppression. In every dose cohort, peripheral blood was drawn for TCR sequencing at baseline, cycle 4 day 1, and cycle 7 day 1. The samples were drawn from a first-in-human, open-label, multicenter phase I dose-escalation trial of ivuxolimab. Adults with locally advanced or metastatic head and neck squamous cell, hepatocellular, melanoma or renal cell carcinoma were enrolled in the trial. Before TCR sequencing, CD4+ T cells and CD8+ T cells from peripheral blood were sorted into separate populations. Genomic DNA was extracted from sorted cells for sequencing of the TCRbeta CDR3 region. TCRbeta CDR3 regions were sequenced using the immunoSEQ Assay. TCRdb obtained this table from immuneACCESS and retained in-frame rearrangements with V and J assigned. These tables miss some clones; where compared with another copy, unresolved V genes account for less than half of the shortfall, and the remainder is unexplained. This sample gives 60,000 to 75,000 clones in total; 65% to 90% of them show up just once. The ten largest clones take up more than 1.4% of the sample.

A note on this clone: Its target antigen remains unknown. The record has no base qualities; no much larger clone is one base away.

The sample here was CD4+ or CD8+ T cells sorted from blood, taken in a trial of the OX40 agonist ivuxolimab. Recombination linked TRBV5-1 to TRBJ1-2, and perhaps TRBD1 as D gene, on 6 matching bases. The clonotype was recovered from an adult with an advanced solid tumor such as melanoma, head and neck, liver or kidney cancer. CDR3 region: CASSTWTVLGYGYTF. The sequenced DNA: TGCGCCAGCAGCACCTGGACAGTATTAGGGTATGGCTACACCTTC.